This T cell receptor beta chain was captured in a study of blood T cell repertoires in COVID-19. Study information: The United States, Italy and Spain were the sources of the acute and convalescent COVID-19 samples.

In the original analysis: Amplifying reference gene primers gave estimates of nucleated cell counts. Sequenced by immunoSEQ multiplex PCR; TCRdb stores in-frame clones only, minus some. V, J and clone size derive from that table, while D and trimming were established from the DNA sequence. Counted here are approximately 210,000 clones, roughly nine tenths occurring once; the ten biggest clones make up 0.6% to 1%. Trimming cost V 1 base and J 7 bases, with 13 bases left between them. CDR1 and CDR2 (germline): LGHDT, YNNKEL (reference sequence). The CDR3 loop spans 14 amino acids. The chain links TRBV3-1 (or the pseudogene TRBV3-2) to TRBJ1-2; D unclear. Specimen: peripheral blood. The clonotype comes from a woman in her seventies with acute or convalescent COVID-19. The CDR3 DNA reads TGTGCCAGCAGCCAAGCTGGACGGGGAGCTGGCTACACCTTC. This translates into CASSQAGRGAGYTF.